A single sample gave rise to the 13 T cell receptor beta chains below, sequenced in a study of T-cell memory formation after mild COVID-19. TCRdb independently ran MiXCR on the 5' RACE reads; one entry per CDR3 protein. There are a few hundred thousand distinct CDR3 sequences in the sample; roughly 20% occur only once, and under 25% lies in the top ten. The source material was PBMCs or a T cell subset sorted from them (not recorded which). These receptors were collected from a man between 18 and 35 years old who had mild COVID-19 (a few samples of this study predate the infection). Cell type and time point are not known.

This clonotype was recorded a few times. This sequence joins TRBV28 and TRBJ1-6; D call uncertain. Trimming removed 6 bases from V and 4 bases from J, with 7 bases in between. The CDR3 contains 13 residues. In germline, CDR1 is MDHEN, CDR2 SYDVKM. Here the CDR3 reads CASRGDYNSPLHF. CDR3 sequence (DNA): TGTGCCAGCAGGGGCGATTATAATTCACCCCTCCACTTT.

This clonotype was observed a few times. The chain has TRBV4-2 and TRBJ1-1; D is unresolved. Germline V gene data show CDR1 as LGHNA and CDR2 as YNFKEQ. Deletions cut 1 base from V and 11 bases from J, with 17 bases between. The CDR3 has 14 residues. CDR3 loop: CASSQAVGGVEAFF. As DNA, the CDR3 is TGTGCCAGCAGCCAAGCGGTAGGAGGCGTAGAGGCTTTCTTT.

This clonotype was picked up many times. The CDR3 bases are TGTGCCAGCAGTTCTGGAGAGGGACAGGGATCGTACGAGCAGTACTTC. Its translation: CASSSGEGQGSYEQYF. The chain employs TRBV12-3 or TRBV12-4 and TRBJ2-7, with 9 bases aligning to TRBD1. The CDR3 sequence is 16 residues long. Germline trimming cut 4 bases from V and 4 bases from J; bases unmatched to any gene: 11.

V is TRBV7-9 and J is TRBJ2-1, with D unresolved. This CDR3 spans 11 amino acids. Trimming stripped 4 bases from V and 13 bases from J, with 11 bases between. The V gene's germline CDR1 is SEHNR and CDR2 FQNEAQ (reference sequence). The CDR3 protein is CASSSSGKQFF. CDR3 nucleotide sequence: TGTGCCAGCAGCTCCTCCGGAAAACAGTTCTTC.

V usage is TRBV11-3 and J usage is TRBJ2-1, with 7 nucleotides matching TRBD1. This CDR3 contains 16 residues. After removal of 5 bases from V and 3 bases from J, the junction contained 10 bases not matched to a gene. The germline V gene encodes CDR1 SGHNT and CDR2 YENEEA. CDR3 region: CASSQGGRTFYNEQFF. CDR3 sequence (DNA): TGTGCCAGCAGCCAAGGGGGCAGAACCTTCTACAATGAGCAGTTCTTC.

This clonotype was seen a few times. J is TRBJ1-5 and V is TRBV3-1, with D tentatively TRBD1 (6 bases). The CDR3 consists of 17 residues. Trimming pared 1 base from V and 5 bases from J, leaving 18 bases between. CDR1 and CDR2 from the germline V gene are LGHDT and YNNKEL (reference sequence). The CDR3 DNA is TGTGCCAGCAGCCAAGCAGCGGTCGAAAAGGGGGATCAGCCCCAGCATTTT. Translation: CASSQAAVEKGDQPQHF. The whole variable domain, filled in from reference TRBV3-1 and TRBJ1-5, reads DTAVSQTPKYLVTQMGNDKSIKCEQNLGHDTMYWYKQDSKKFLKIMFSYNNKELIINETVPNRFSPKSPDKAHLNLHINSLELGDSAVYFCASSQAAVEKGDQPQHFGDGTRLSIL.

This clonotype was observed a few times. The V call is TRBV4-1, the J call TRBJ1-2, with D maybe TRBD1 (6 bases). Trimming removed 0 bases at V and 7 bases at J, with 15 bases between. This CDR3 has 15 residues. Germline V CDR1 and CDR2: MGHRA, YSYEKL. DNA of the CDR3: TGCGCCAGCAGCCAAGATGAGGGCACAGGGAGTGGCTACACCTTC. Translating gives CASSQDEGTGSGYTF.

This clonotype was counted only a few times. The chain combines TRBV29-1 with TRBJ2-3; a possible D gene is TRBD1 (6 bases). Trimming removed 7 bases at V and 2 bases at J, with 13 bases between. The germline V gene has CDR1 SQVTM and CDR2 ANQGSEA. This CDR3 comprises 13 residues. The DNA of the CDR3 is TGCAGCGCACAGGACAGCCTCACAGATACGCAGTATTTT. Protein: CSAQDSLTDTQYF.

The chain is built from TRBV7-2 and TRBJ2-5; D ambiguous. This CDR3 has 17 residues. Germline CDR1 is SGHTA and CDR2 is FQGNSA. Trimming removed 0 bases at V and 5 bases at J, with 19 bases between. CDR3 DNA sequence: TGTGCCAGCAGCTTAGCGGGAAATACCGGCATTGGCGAGACCCAGTACTTC. Translating it yields CASSLAGNTGIGETQYF.

This clonotype has ten or more counts. V gene TRBV10-2 combines with J gene TRBJ2-5; weak D call: TRBD2 (5 bases). Between the trimmed V and J ends, which lost 4 bases and 4 bases, there was a span of 7 bases. Germline V lookup: CDR1 WSHSY, CDR2 SAAADI. This CDR3 region has 12 residues. Here the CDR3 reads CASSAGGETQYF. CDR3 DNA: TGCGCCAGCAGTGCCGGAGGAGAGACCCAGTACTTC.

This clonotype was detected ten times or more. The V call is TRBV7-2, the J call TRBJ2-5; 11 bases match TRBD2. J gave up 4 bases and V 5 bases, and 6 bases lay outside the gene matches. The germline CDR1 and CDR2 sequences are SGHTA and FQGNSA. The CDR3 consists of 15 residues. The CDR3 DNA reads as TGTGCCAGCAGCCGTAGCGGGGGGGCCGGAGAGACCCAGTACTTC. It yields the protein CASSRSGGAGETQYF.

The chain links TRBV6-6 to TRBJ1-1, with D hard to call. V was trimmed by 4 bases and J by 2 bases, leaving 17 bases between them. This CDR3 contains 16 residues. Per the germline V gene, CDR1 is MNHNY and CDR2 is SVGAGI (reference sequence). The CDR3 region has the DNA TGTGCCAGCAGTTCCCGCCCCCCAGGTAGTAACACTGAAGCTTTCTTT. Amino acids: CASSSRPPGSNTEAFF.

This clonotype turned up a few times. This sequence joins TRBV7-9 and TRBJ2-5, with D possibly being TRBD1 (6 bases). The V gene lost 6 bases and the J gene lost 4 bases, with 18 bases spanning the gap. The CDR3 runs 15 residues. CDR1 and CDR2 (germline): SEHNR, FQNEAQ (reference sequence). CDR3 nucleotide sequence: TGTGCCAGCAGTCGAAGCAGGGGATTCAGAGAGACCCAGTACTTC. This codes for CASSRSRGFRETQYF. The whole variable domain, remainder taken from reference TRBV7-9 and TRBJ2-5, is DTGVSQNPRHKITKRGQNVTFRCDPISEHNRLYWYRQTLGQGPEFLTYFQNEAQLEKSRLLSDRFSAERPKGSFSTLEIQRTEQGDSAMYLCASSRSRGFRETQYFGPGTRLLVL.